This T cell receptor beta chain comes out of a study of shared T cell receptors in the human thymus. This clone was seen a handful of times. Compared with germline, one end of the junction differs, possibly owing to a read error. Other DNA sequences in this sample translate to the same CDR3. The V gene's germline CDR1 is SGHDT and CDR2 YYEEEE. The CDR3 contains 16 residues. Clones were sequenced by immunoSEQ multiplex PCR, and TCRdb holds only the in-frame ones, with some missing. The data show hundreds of thousands of clones, around 87% seen once. This sample was shared with a second study, whose subject was human thymus T cells. That report adds: Samples came from healthy Finnish infants during open corrective cardiac surgery. Thymus tissue was removed during corrective cardiac surgery. Repertoires sampled from thymus and blood appeared biased in V and J gene usage. Related studies found that unrelated individuals share highly overlapping thymic repertoires.

Material for sequencing was thymocytes. The TCR was taken from a boy in the first two years of life with a congenital heart defect. This chain connects TRBV5-6 to TRBJ2-5, with D perhaps matching TRBD2 (7 bases). The CDR3 loop is CASSNKGGVPQGTQYF. The CDR3 DNA sequence: TGTGCCAGCAGCAACAAGGGGGGGGTACCCCAAGGGACCCAGTACTTC.